Given below is one TCR beta chain in context. The antigen is not known. With molecular barcodes, quantitative 5'-RACE was used to make the TCR beta libraries. TCRdb used MiXCR to reprocess the 5' RACE reads, holding one entry per CDR3 protein. The sample yields under 150,000 distinct CDR3 sequences, around 15% seen once. There are 13 residues in the CDR3. Germline CDR1 and CDR2: SGHRS and YFSETQ. Trimming left V 4 bases short and J 7 bases short, with 11 bases between. The data were obtained in a study of CD8 T cells in ankylosing spondylitis. Study results and limitations: The clones that were linked to disease were reported to be significantly enriched in matched synovial fluid samples from ankylosing spondylitis patients. Within peripheral blood, clones linked to disease were CD8+ and relatively rare.

This chain uses TRBV5-1 with TRBJ1-4; D not certain. The receptor was isolated from a female donor with ankylosing spondylitis or in good health (not recorded which). Sequencing was done on a sample of blood, either unsorted or a sorted T cell fraction (not recorded which). CDR3 loop: CASSVRASEKLFF. The CDR3 region has the DNA TGCGCCAGCAGCGTGCGGGCGAGTGAAAAACTGTTTTTT.